Given below is one TCR beta chain in context. This clone came up a few times. The clone's antigen remains unknown. No base quality values were provided; no much bigger clone lies one nucleotide off. Per the germline V gene, MNHEY is the CDR1 and SVGAGI is the CDR2. The CDR3 covers 14 residues, taking in both the cysteine and the phenylalanine. The only DNA kept is the CDR3, 42 bases in frame from the first base. Between the V and J ends, shortened by 2 bases and 5 bases respectively, the junction contains 10 bases. This specimen comes from a study of Ad26.COV2.S vaccination and SARS-CoV-2 variants listed by TCRdb under 2021. Regarding the study in general: Vaccine-arm donors were drawn from COV1001, a multicentre, randomized, double-blind, placebo-controlled phase I-IIa trial of Ad26.COV2.S in healthy adults. Dosing of Ad26.COV2.S was intramuscular, at either 5x10^10 or 1x10^11 viral particles, delivered as one shot or as two shots spaced 56 days apart. Sequencing of the TCRbeta repertoire served to evaluate the specificity and breadth of SARS-CoV-2-reactive T cell receptors following Ad26.COV2.S vaccination. The TCR-sequenced set comprised about 32 samples: around 20 Ad26.COV2.S vaccine recipients, 5 placebo recipients and 8 SARS-CoV-2 convalescent individuals. Trial participants were randomized into five groups of five, in which low-dose or high-dose Ad26.COV2.S was given once or twice, or placebo was given on both occasions. Blinding of investigators to trial group allocation was maintained during experiments and outcome assessment. Points the paper makes about the study in general: It was noted by the authors that total T cell responses may have been underestimated by the TCR breadth and depth analyses. Comparing responses between vaccine doses or regimens was not something the study was powered to do. Substantial breadth of spike-specific CD8+ and CD4+ T cell responses was reported after vaccination. Vaccine and placebo recipients had comparable non-spike TCR breadth, which fits with the vaccine containing only spike. Ad26.COV2.S recipients had higher spike-specific TCR breadth than placebo recipients (P = 0.0014).

TCRbeta CDR3 regions were sequenced with the immunoSEQ Assay. After extraction, genomic DNA underwent amplification by bias-controlled multiplex PCR, followed by high-throughput sequencing. The original pipeline was this. To quantify the absolute abundance of each unique TCRbeta CDR3 region, sequences were collapsed and filtered. T cell fraction was estimated by normalizing TCRbeta template counts to usable DNA, with usable DNA measured through amplification of reference genes found in all nucleated cells. Repertoire TCRs were annotated as SARS-CoV-2-specific by exact matching of V gene, CDR3 amino acid sequence and J gene to a known reactive TCR set. The reference SARS-CoV-2 TCR set was obtained from MIRA and was filtered for enrichment in COVID-19-positive ImmuneCODE repertoires, whereby public or cross-reactive TCRs were removed. Using the MIRA antigens, annotated TCRs were further analysed by specific ORF or by position within an ORF. Depth was the summed frequency of annotated unique rearrangements, while breadth was defined as annotated unique rearrangements over total unique productive rearrangements. Two-sided Wilcoxon rank-sum tests were applied when comparing TCR breadth between groups. TCRdb's version of the immuneACCESS table is confined to in-frame rearrangements and falls short of the full clone set. An unresolved V gene accounts for under half of the shortfall where checked; the remainder is of unknown origin. The V and J calls and clone size come from that table; D and trimming were worked out from the DNA. The sample yields 350,000 to 450,000 clones; about 90% were counted once. The ten largest clonotypes hold approximately 1.7% of the sample.

The treatment or condition label of this sample denotes: about 20 received Ad26.COV2.S at low or high dose, single or two shots; about five received placebo; per-sample allocation not given. Repertoires of vaccine and placebo recipients were sequenced from samples taken on day 63 after the first injection. Cohort 1b enrolled about two dozen adults aged 18-55 years at a single site in Boston, USA, between 29 July and 7 August 2020. Ad26.COV2.S was a replication-incompetent adenovirus type 26 vector expressing a prefusion-stabilized SARS-CoV-2 spike protein from the original Wuhan strain. This clonotype was sampled from a person between 18 and 59 years old who received the Ad26.COV2.S COVID-19 vaccine or a placebo. Recombination linked TRBV6-5 to TRBJ1-5, with a weak D call of TRBD1 (6 bases match). The specimen was peripheral blood, collected in a trial of Ad26.COV2.S vaccine versus placebo. Here the CDR3 is given as CASSYRGGDQPQHF. The nucleotides are TGTGCCAGCAGTTACAGAGGGGGAGATCAGCCCCAGCATTTT.